This TCR beta chain was sequenced for a study of metastatic and nonmetastatic thyroid tumors. The wider study: Repertoire comparisons spanned blood and tumor or nodule tissue from malignant and benign thyroid patients. Notes on the study in general: Versus benign nodules, malignant thyroid tumors reportedly had significantly higher TCR beta diversity, in blood and tumor.

All patients were treatment-naive before thyroid surgery. In the original workflow: To classify distant metastasis in papillary thyroid cancer, a model was built from CDR3 differences across clinicopathological groups. TCRdb reanalyzed the PCR reads via MiXCR. What appears here as the V and J calls and clone size reflects TCRdb's work, not the paper's. This sample has some 35,000 clones, with approximately 40% found just once. With regard to this clone: Antigen: not known.

The TCR was taken from a female donor with papillary thyroid cancer or a benign thyroid nodule (not recorded which). Some clones in this sample may be carry-over from other donors' samples. Sequencing was carried out using tumor tissue.

CDR3 region: CASSQVGSGRNEQYF. CDR3 coding DNA: TGTGCCAGCAGCCAAGTCGGCAGCGGGAGGAACGAGCAGTACTTC. The chain couples TRBV4-2 to TRBJ2-7; TRBD2 agrees at 9 bases. This CDR3 has 15 residues. From germline, CDR1 is LGHNA and CDR2 YNFKEQ. The J segment lost 5 bases and the V segment lost 1 base, leaving 6 bases of the junction unmatched.